This T cell receptor (beta chain) was sequenced for a study of blood T cells in healthy people across ages. CDR3 length equals 15 residues. Germline-derived CDR1 and CDR2 are LNHNV and YYDKDF (reference sequence). The trim removed 1 base at V and 4 bases at J, leaving 6 bases unmatched. A second PCR, run for about 7 to 11 cycles, used a sample-barcoded 5' primer plus a J-beta primer mix. From the 5' RACE reads, TCRdb called clonotypes with MiXCR, one entry per CDR3 protein. The sample carries over 1,300,000 distinct CDR3 sequences, 55% to 75% recorded once. The chain employs TRBV15 and TRBJ1-2, with 7 nucleotides matching TRBD1. The sample was blood. The receptor was isolated from a young man in good health. CDR3 sequence (DNA): TGTGCCACCAGCAGAGCCGGACAGGAGGTCTATGGCTACACCTTC. Translated: CATSRAGQEVYGYTF.